This TCR beta chain was identified in a study of OX40 agonist ivuxolimab in advanced cancers. In the study overall: Patients were dosed intravenously with ivuxolimab at 0.01 to 10 mg/kg every 2 weeks. Among those enrolled, mean age was 60 years (range about 23 to 80) and 75% to 90% were male.

This clone was detected only once. Antigen specificity is unknown. V lost 6 bases and J lost 10; bases outside the gene matches: 4. The CDR3 sequence is 12 residues long. Germline V gene lookup returns CDR1 LNHDA and CDR2 SQIVND (reference sequence). Study conclusions and caveats: On average, a greater number of expanded clones characterised CD8+ T cells relative to CD4+.

Sequencing used immunoSEQ multiplex PCR; TCRdb keeps in-frame clones, though not all of them. The profile shows 15,000 to 20,000 clones, 82% of them singletons. The material was CD4+ or CD8+ T cells sorted from blood, obtained in a trial of the OX40 agonist ivuxolimab. The gene calls are TRBV19 and TRBJ1-4; 8 nucleotides line up with TRBD1. The source of this sequence is an adult with an advanced solid tumor such as melanoma, head and neck, liver or kidney cancer. The CDR3: CASRNTGGKLFF. In DNA, the CDR3 is TGTGCCAGTAGGAACACAGGGGGAAAACTGTTTTTT.